The clone carrying this T cell receptor beta chain was seen repeatedly, ten times or more. The target antigen is unknown. A single base separates this from a much larger clone, so it may be a read error. The CDR3 has 13 residues. Losses at the gene ends were 4 bases for V and 4 bases for J; bases not matched to a gene: 1. CDR1 and CDR2 (germline): SGHNT, YYREEE (reference sequence). This sample was taken from a study of breast tumors, draining lymph nodes, adjacent tissues. Study-wide findings and caveats: Data fit most tumor T cells coming from lymph node, expanding in tumor. Tumors had less TCR diversity than lymph nodes, more than nontumor tissue. That most tumor T cells come from lymph nodes remained unproven.

Breast cancer patients provided tissue from their axillary draining lymph nodes. TCRdb ran MiXCR on the multiplex PCR reads and lists one entry per CDR3 protein. The sample consists of 130,000 or so distinct CDR3 sequences, less than 35% of them appearing once. This TCR was sampled from a female donor with breast cancer. Some clones in this sample may be carry-over from other donors' samples. J is TRBJ1-3 and V is TRBV5-4; 8 bases are shared with TRBD1. Sequencing used axillary lymph node tissue. CDR3 sequence: CASSRTGGNTIYF. Written as DNA, the CDR3 is TGTGCCAGCAGCCGGACAGGGGGAAACACCATATATTTT.